The TCR beta chain described here comes from a study of blood T cell repertoires in COVID-19. Overall study: T cells, B-cell-depleted T cells, or PBMCs provided the cDNA or gDNA that served as material.

TCRdb's table, derived via immunoSEQ multiplex PCR, lists solely in-frame clones and lacks some. Of 300,000 to 400,000 clones in the sample, about 87% were seen once. In Seattle, patients joined the study during active infection and were tracked longitudinally. The receptor was derived from a man younger than 45 with COVID-19, enrolled during active disease. Sequencing used peripheral blood.

The DNA for the CDR3 is TGTGCCAGCAGGGCAGACAGTAGCAATCAGCCCCAGCATTTT. This translates into CASRADSSNQPQHF. J is TRBJ1-5 and V is TRBV6-5; tentative D call: TRBD1 (5 bases). Germline CDR1 is MNHEY and CDR2 is SVGAGI. The CDR3 consists of 14 residues. V lost 6 bases to trimming and J lost 0 bases, with 9 bases between them.